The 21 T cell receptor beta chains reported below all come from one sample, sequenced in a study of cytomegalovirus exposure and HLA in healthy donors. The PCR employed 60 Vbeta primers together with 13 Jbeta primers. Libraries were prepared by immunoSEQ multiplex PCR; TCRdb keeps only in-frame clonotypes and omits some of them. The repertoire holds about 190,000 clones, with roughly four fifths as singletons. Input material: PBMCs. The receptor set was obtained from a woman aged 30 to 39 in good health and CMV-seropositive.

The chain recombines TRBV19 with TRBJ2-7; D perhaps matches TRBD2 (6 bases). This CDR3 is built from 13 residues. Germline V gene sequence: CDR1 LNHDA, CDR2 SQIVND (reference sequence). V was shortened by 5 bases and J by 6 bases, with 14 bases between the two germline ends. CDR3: CASSPGLESEQYF. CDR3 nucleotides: TGTGCCAGTAGTCCGGGACTGGAAAGCGAGCAGTACTTC.

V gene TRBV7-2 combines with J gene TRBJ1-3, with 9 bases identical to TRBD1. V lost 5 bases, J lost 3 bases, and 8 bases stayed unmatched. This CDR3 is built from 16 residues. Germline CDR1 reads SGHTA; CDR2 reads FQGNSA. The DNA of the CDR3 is TGTGCCAGCAGCGGGCCGGGACAGGGATATGGAAACACCATATATTTT. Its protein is CASSGPGQGYGNTIYF.

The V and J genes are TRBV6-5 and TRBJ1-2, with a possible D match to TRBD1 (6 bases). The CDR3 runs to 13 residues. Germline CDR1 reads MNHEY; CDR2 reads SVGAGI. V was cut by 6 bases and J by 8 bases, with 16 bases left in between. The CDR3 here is CASRYTGLGGYTF. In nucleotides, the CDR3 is TGTGCCAGCAGGTACACAGGGCTCGGAGGCTACACCTTC.

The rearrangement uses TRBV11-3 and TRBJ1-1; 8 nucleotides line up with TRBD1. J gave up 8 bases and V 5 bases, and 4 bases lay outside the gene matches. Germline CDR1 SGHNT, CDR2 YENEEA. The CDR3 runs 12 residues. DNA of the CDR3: TGTGCCAGCAGCAACAGGGGGTCAGAAGCTTTCTTT. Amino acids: CASSNRGSEAFF.

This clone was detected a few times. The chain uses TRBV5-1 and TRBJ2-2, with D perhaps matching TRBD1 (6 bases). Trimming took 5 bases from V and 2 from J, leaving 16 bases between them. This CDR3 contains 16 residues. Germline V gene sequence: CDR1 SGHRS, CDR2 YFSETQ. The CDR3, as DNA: TGCGCCAGCAGTAGGGGACATGGTCCTAACACCGGGGAGCTGTTTTTT. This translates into CASSRGHGPNTGELFF.

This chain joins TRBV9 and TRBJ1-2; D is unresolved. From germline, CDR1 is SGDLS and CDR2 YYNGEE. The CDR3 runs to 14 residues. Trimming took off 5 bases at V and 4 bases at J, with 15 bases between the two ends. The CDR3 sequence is CASSRSTRLYGYTF. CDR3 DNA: TGTGCCAGCAGTCGTAGTACCAGGCTCTATGGCTACACCTTC.

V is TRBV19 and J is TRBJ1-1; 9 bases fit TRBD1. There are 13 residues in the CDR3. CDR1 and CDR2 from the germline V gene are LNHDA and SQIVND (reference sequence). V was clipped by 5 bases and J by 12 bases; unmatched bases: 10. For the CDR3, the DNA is TGTGCCAGTAGTGCCATCGGACAGGGGATTTCTTTCTTT. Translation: CASSAIGQGISFF.

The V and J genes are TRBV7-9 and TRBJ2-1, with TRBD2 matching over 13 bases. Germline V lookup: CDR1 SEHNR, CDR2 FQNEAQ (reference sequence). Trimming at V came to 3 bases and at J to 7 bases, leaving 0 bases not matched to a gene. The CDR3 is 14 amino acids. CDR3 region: CASSLTSGRNEQFF. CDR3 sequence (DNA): TGTGCCAGCAGCTTGACTAGCGGGAGGAATGAGCAGTTCTTC. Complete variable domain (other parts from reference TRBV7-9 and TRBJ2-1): DTGVSQNPRHKITKRGQNVTFRCDPISEHNRLYWYRQTLGQGPEFLTYFQNEAQLEKSRLLSDRFSAERPKGSFSTLEIQRTEQGDSAMYLCASSLTSGRNEQFFGPGTRLTVL.

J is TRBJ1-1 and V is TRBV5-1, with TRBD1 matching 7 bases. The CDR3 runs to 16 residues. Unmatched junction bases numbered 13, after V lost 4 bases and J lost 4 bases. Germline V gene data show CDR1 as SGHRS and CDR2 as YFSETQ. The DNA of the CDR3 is TGCGCCAGCAGCCCCGCTGCCCGACAGGGAGGCACTGAAGCTTTCTTT. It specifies CASSPAARQGGTEAFF. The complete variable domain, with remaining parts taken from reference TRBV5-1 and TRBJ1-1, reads KAGVTQTPRYLIKTRGQQVTLSCSPISGHRSVSWYQQTPGQGLQFLFEYFSETQRNKGNFPGRFSGRQFSNSRSEMNVSTLELGDSALYLCASSPAARQGGTEAFFGQGTRLTVV.

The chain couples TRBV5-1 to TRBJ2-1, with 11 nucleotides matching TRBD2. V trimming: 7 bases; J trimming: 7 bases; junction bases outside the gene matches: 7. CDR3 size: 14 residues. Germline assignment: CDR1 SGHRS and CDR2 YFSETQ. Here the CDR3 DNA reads TGCGCCAGCTGGGTAGCGGGAGGGCAGAATGAGCAGTTCTTC. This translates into CASWVAGGQNEQFF.

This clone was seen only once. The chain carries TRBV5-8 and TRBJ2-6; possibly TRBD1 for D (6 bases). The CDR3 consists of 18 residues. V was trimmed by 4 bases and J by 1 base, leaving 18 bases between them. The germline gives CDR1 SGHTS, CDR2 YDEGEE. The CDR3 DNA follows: TGTGCCAGCAGCCGGGTAGGGGGAATTCCTTCTGGGGCCAACGTCCTGACTTTC. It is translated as CASSRVGGIPSGANVLTF.

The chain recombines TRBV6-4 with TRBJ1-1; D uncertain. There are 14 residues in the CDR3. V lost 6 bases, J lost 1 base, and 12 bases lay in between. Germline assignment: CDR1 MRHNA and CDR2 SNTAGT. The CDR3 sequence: CASRDGRGNTEAFF. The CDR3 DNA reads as TGTGCCAGCAGGGACGGACGGGGGAACACTGAAGCTTTCTTT.

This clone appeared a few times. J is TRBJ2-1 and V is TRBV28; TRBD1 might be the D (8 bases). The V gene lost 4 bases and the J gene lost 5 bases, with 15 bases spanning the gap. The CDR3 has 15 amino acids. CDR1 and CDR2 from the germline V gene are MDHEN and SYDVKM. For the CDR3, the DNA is TGTGCCAGCAGTTCCTACAGGGGGGGAAACAATGAGCAGTTCTTC. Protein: CASSSYRGGNNEQFF.

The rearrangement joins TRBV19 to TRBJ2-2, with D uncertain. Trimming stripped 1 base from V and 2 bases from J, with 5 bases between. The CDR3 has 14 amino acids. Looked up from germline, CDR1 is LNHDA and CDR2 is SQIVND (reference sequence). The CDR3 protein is CASSIGVNTGELFF. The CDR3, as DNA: TGTGCCAGTAGTATAGGTGTAAACACCGGGGAGCTGTTTTTT.

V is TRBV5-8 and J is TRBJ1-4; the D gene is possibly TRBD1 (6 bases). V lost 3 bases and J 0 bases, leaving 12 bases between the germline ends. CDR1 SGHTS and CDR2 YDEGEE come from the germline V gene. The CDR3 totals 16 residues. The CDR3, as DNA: TGTGCCAGCAGCTCGGGAACAGGGTCAACTAATGAAAAACTGTTTTTT. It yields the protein CASSSGTGSTNEKLFF.

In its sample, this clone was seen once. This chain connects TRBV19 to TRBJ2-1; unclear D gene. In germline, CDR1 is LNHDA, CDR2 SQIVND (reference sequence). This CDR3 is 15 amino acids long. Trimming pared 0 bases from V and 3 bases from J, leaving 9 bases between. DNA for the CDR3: TGTGCCAGTAGTATAGATCCCAGACTCTACAATGAGCAGTTCTTC. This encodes CASSIDPRLYNEQFF.

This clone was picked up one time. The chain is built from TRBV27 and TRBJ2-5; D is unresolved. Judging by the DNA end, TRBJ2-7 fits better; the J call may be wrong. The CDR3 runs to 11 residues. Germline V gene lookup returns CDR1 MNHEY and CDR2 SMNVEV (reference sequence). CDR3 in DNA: TGTGCCAGCTCTACCGCCTACGAGCAGTACTTC. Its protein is CASSTAYEQYF.

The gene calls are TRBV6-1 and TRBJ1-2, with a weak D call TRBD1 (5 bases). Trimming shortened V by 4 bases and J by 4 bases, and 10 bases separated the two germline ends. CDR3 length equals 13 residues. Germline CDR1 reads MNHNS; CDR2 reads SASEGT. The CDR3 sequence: CASSVGLLYGYTF. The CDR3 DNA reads TGTGCCAGCAGTGTGGGACTGCTCTATGGCTACACCTTC.

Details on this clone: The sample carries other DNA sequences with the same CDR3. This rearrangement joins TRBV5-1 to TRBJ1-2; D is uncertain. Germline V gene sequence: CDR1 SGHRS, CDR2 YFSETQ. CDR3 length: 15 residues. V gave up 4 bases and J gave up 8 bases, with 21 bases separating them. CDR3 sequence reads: CASSEVSTQSYGYTF. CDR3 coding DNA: TGCGCCAGCAGCGAAGTTTCGACACAAAGCTACGGCTACACCTTC.

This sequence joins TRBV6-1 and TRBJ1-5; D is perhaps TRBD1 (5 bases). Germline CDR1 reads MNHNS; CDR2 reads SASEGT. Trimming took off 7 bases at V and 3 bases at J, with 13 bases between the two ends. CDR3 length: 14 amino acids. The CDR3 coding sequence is TGTGCCAGCAAAGGGGCCCCAGACAATCAGCCCCAGCATTTT. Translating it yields CASKGAPDNQPQHF.

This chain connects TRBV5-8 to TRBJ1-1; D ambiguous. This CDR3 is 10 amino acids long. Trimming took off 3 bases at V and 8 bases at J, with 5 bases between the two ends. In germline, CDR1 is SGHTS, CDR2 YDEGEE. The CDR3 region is CASSSLEAFF. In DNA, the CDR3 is TGTGCCAGCAGCTCCCTGGAAGCTTTCTTT.